A single sample gave rise to the 31 T cell receptor beta chains below, sequenced in a study of T-cell memory formation after mild COVID-19. MiXCR was run by TCRdb on the 5' RACE reads, yielding one entry per CDR3 protein. This table has hundreds of thousands of distinct CDR3 sequences, less than 9.5% appearing once. Sequencing input: PBMCs or a T cell subset sorted from them (not recorded which). These receptors were collected from a man younger than 35 who had mild COVID-19 (a few samples of this study predate the infection). Cell type and time point are not known.

V is TRBV20-1 and J is TRBJ2-7; 9 nucleotides align to TRBD1. The CDR3 sequence is 13 residues long. Trimming at V came to 7 bases and at J to 3 bases, leaving 7 bases not matched to a gene. CDR1 is DFQATT, CDR2 SNEGSKA, per germline (reference sequence). DNA for the CDR3: TGCAGTGGCCGGACAGGGGCTATCTACGAGCAGTACTTC. Protein product: CSGRTGAIYEQYF.

This clonotype was picked up many times. The rearrangement uses TRBV18 and TRBJ2-7; 7 bases line up with TRBD1. This CDR3 region has 14 residues. The trim removed 3 bases at V and 2 bases at J, leaving 4 bases unmatched. Germline CDR1 and CDR2: KGHSH and LQKENI. CDR3 bases: TGTGCCAGCTCACCCCGACAGGGAACCTACGAGCAGTACTTC. This gives the protein CASSPRQGTYEQYF.

This clonotype was found a few times. The J gene is TRBJ2-5, the V gene TRBV4-1; D gene unclear. This CDR3 is 14 amino acids long. Germline CDR1 reads MGHRA; CDR2 reads YSYEKL. Between the trimmed V and J ends, which lost 0 bases and 5 bases, there was a span of 10 bases. CDR3 DNA sequence: TGCGCCAGCAGCCAAGACCCCGCCACGGAGACCCAGTACTTC. Residues: CASSQDPATETQYF.

The sample holds a few counts of this clonotype. The chain has TRBV7-3 and TRBJ2-1; the D gene is possibly TRBD1 (5 bases). Germline values: CDR1 SGHTA, CDR2 FQGTGA. The V and J ends lost 2 bases and 2 bases respectively, with 10 bases between them. This CDR3 has 15 amino acids. This CDR3 reads CASSLGAGTYNEQFF. In DNA, the CDR3 is TGTGCCAGCAGCTTAGGGGCAGGAACCTACAATGAGCAGTTCTTC.

This clonotype was detected only a few times. V is TRBV15 and J is TRBJ2-7, with D tentatively TRBD1 (7 bases). V was shortened by 3 bases and J by 2 bases, with 14 bases between the two germline ends. The CDR3 extends over 15 amino acids. The germline V gene has CDR1 LNHNV and CDR2 YYDKDF (reference sequence). CDR3 nucleotide sequence: TGTGCCACCAGCAGCGGGGGACAGACGACCTACGAGCAGTACTTC. This translates into CATSSGGQTTYEQYF.

The rearrangement links TRBV4-3 to TRBJ2-6; tentatively, D is TRBD1 or TRBD2 (6 bases each). The CDR3 length is 15 residues. The V end was cut by 5 bases, the J end by 2 bases, with 10 bases between. CDR1 and CDR2 from the germline V gene are LGHNA and YSLEER. CDR3 coding DNA: TGCGCCAGCAGCGAGAGGGGGGCTGGGGCCAACGTCCTGACTTTC. Its protein is CASSERGAGANVLTF.

In this sample, this clonotype turned up a few times. V usage is TRBV7-9 and J usage is TRBJ2-1; possibly TRBD1 for D (5 bases). Trimming took off 5 bases at V and 5 bases at J, with 19 bases between the two ends. CDR3 length equals 16 residues. Germline CDR1 and CDR2: SEHNR and FQNEAQ (reference sequence). This chain's CDR3 is CASSTEPMDIHNEQFF. The DNA of the CDR3 is TGTGCCAGCAGCACCGAACCCATGGACATCCACAATGAGCAGTTCTTC.

This chain connects TRBV12-3 or TRBV12-4 to TRBJ2-6; 7 positions match TRBD2. With 7 bases clipped from V and 1 base from J, the junction kept 4 bases outside the gene matches. The CDR3 loop spans 15 amino acids. In DNA, the CDR3 is TGTGCCAGCAACTTGGGAGGGTCTGGGGCCAACGTCCTGACTTTC. This translates into CASNLGGSGANVLTF.

This clonotype was recorded a few times. The CDR3 region is CASSVGRENQPQHF. The DNA of the CDR3 is TGTGCCAGCAGCGTAGGCAGGGAAAATCAGCCCCAGCATTTT. This chain links TRBV9 with TRBJ1-5; D may be TRBD1 (5 bases). This CDR3 has 14 residues. V lost 0 bases and J lost 4, with 8 bases in between. Germline CDR1 is SGDLS and CDR2 is YYNGEE.

Details on this clonotype: The junction departs from germline at one end; a sequencing error may be responsible. The chain joins TRBV20-1 to TRBJ1-1; tentatively, D is TRBD1 (6 bases). Germline loops: CDR1 DFQATT, CDR2 SNEGSKA (reference sequence). The CDR3 runs to 13 residues. The CDR3 region has the DNA TGCAGTGATAGAGACCTCAGGGGCACTGAAGCTTTCTTT. This codes for CSDRDLRGTEAFF.

There are a few counts of this clonotype. The chain employs TRBV18 and TRBJ2-3; perhaps TRBD1 as D (5 bases). The CDR3 spans 15 residues. Between the trimmed V and J ends, which lost 3 bases and 5 bases, there was a span of 15 bases. Germline loops: CDR1 KGHSH, CDR2 LQKENI. Here the CDR3 DNA reads TGTGCCAGCTCACCCGGTAACAGGATAGGAGATACGCAGTATTTT. Translation gives CASSPGNRIGDTQYF. The whole variable domain, remainder taken from reference TRBV18 and TRBJ2-3, is NAGVMQNPRHLVRRRGQEARLRCSPMKGHSHVYWYRQLPEEGLKFMVYLQKENIIDESGMPKERFSAEFPKEGPSILRIQQVVRGDSAAYFCASSPGNRIGDTQYFGPGTRLTVL.

The genes are TRBV7-8 and TRBJ1-2; no clear D gene. CDR1 and CDR2 (germline): SGHVS, FQNEAQ. CDR3 length equals 16 residues. V was pared by 5 bases and J by 9 bases, with 25 bases between. This CDR3 reads CASSLRGVRAQLSYTF. The CDR3 region has the DNA TGTGCCAGCAGCCTACGCGGGGTGCGTGCCCAGTTGAGCTACACCTTC.

The chain links TRBV19 to TRBJ2-2; TRBD2 is a possible D gene (6 bases). The germline V and J ends were trimmed by 2 bases and 1 base, with 14 bases remaining between them. Germline CDR1 LNHDA, CDR2 SQIVND (reference sequence). The CDR3 runs 17 residues. The CDR3 loop reads CASSIPGLWGNTGELFF. As DNA, the CDR3 is TGTGCCAGTAGTATACCTGGACTATGGGGGAACACCGGGGAGCTGTTTTTT. Based on the CDR3 plus reference TRBV19 and TRBJ2-2, the full variable domain is DGGITQSPKYLFRKEGQNVTLSCEQNLNHDAMYWYRQDPGQGLRLIYYSQIVNDFQKGDIAEGYSVSREKKESFPLTVTSAQKNPTAFYLCASSIPGLWGNTGELFFGEGSRLTVL.

V and J are TRBV24-1 and TRBJ2-5; 12 bases map to TRBD2. Germline CDR1 KGHDR, CDR2 SFDVKD. The ends lost 2 bases at V and 4 bases at J; junction bases unmatched: 4. The CDR3 is made up of 16 amino acids. CDR3 DNA sequence: TGTGCCACCAGTGATTCTAGCGGGGGGGCTCGAGAGACCCAGTACTTC. Its translation is CATSDSSGGARETQYF.

This clonotype was counted at least ten times. This chain links TRBV10-2 with TRBJ2-7; D is possibly TRBD1 (5 bases). The CDR3 contains 16 residues. With 0 bases removed from V and 4 bases from J, the gap between germline ends came to 16 bases. In germline, CDR1 is WSHSY, CDR2 SAAADI. The CDR3 loop reads CASSESGNRLRYEQYV. The CDR3, as DNA: TGCGCCAGCAGTGAGTCTGGGAACAGGCTGAGGTACGAGCAGTACGTC.

The V and J genes are TRBV12-3 or TRBV12-4 and TRBJ2-4; D call uncertain. V lost 4 bases to trimming and J lost 8 bases, with 9 bases between them. The CDR3 covers 12 residues. The CDR3 DNA is TGTGCCAGCAGTTACATAGAGTACATTCAGTACTTC. It translates to CASSYIEYIQYF.

This clonotype was observed many times. V usage is TRBV5-1 and J usage is TRBJ2-7; D not certain. Germline loops: CDR1 SGHRS, CDR2 YFSETQ. Trimming took off 2 bases at V and 1 base at J, with 7 bases between the two ends. The CDR3 is 13 amino acids. CDR3 DNA: TGCGCCAGCAGCTTTGGCAGGTCCTACGAGCAGTACTTC. Encoded protein: CASSFGRSYEQYF.

This chain links TRBV6-5 with TRBJ2-5; 9 bases are a match to TRBD2. V lost 4 bases to trimming and J lost 0 bases; unmatched junction nucleotides: 9. The CDR3 is 17 residues long. The germline gives CDR1 MNHEY, CDR2 SVGAGI. The CDR3 sequence is CASSSPLTSGDQETQYF. The CDR3 nucleotides read TGTGCCAGCAGTTCGCCTCTGACTAGCGGTGACCAAGAGACCCAGTACTTC.

This clonotype was observed a handful of times. This chain links TRBV4-1 with TRBJ1-1, with D perhaps matching TRBD1 (5 bases). V was clipped by 2 bases and J by 11 bases, with 15 bases between them. The CDR3 contains 13 residues. From germline, CDR1 is MGHRA and CDR2 YSYEKL. The CDR3, as DNA: TGCGCCAGCAGCCAAAGCTGGGACGCCGAGGCTTTCTTT. Its protein is CASSQSWDAEAFF.

This clonotype was counted many times. The chain employs TRBV7-8 and TRBJ2-3; D is perhaps TRBD2 (6 bases). Germline V gene sequence: CDR1 SGHVS, CDR2 FQNEAQ. This CDR3 is 16 amino acids long. V was cut by 5 bases and J by 0 bases, with 15 bases left in between. CDR3 protein: CASSILGSTSTDTQYF. In nucleotides, the CDR3 is TGTGCCAGCAGCATCCTCGGGAGCACTAGCACAGATACGCAGTATTTT.

The table lists this clonotype with a few counts. The chain is built from TRBV7-8 and TRBJ2-1; either TRBD1 or TRBD2 may supply D (6 bases each). Trimming shortened V by 3 bases and J by 5 bases, and 11 bases separated the two germline ends. The CDR3 totals 14 residues. Germline lookup yields CDR1 SGHVS and CDR2 FQNEAQ. In DNA form, the CDR3 reads TGTGCCAGCAGCTTGGGGGGCTCAAACAATGAGCAGTTCTTC. This gives the protein CASSLGGSNNEQFF.

This clonotype showed up just a few times. The V gene is TRBV6-2 or TRBV6-3, the J gene TRBJ2-7; TRBD2 matches at 11 bases. This CDR3 is built from 16 residues. J lost 2 bases, V lost 6 bases, and 9 bases had no gene match. The germline gives CDR1 MNHEY, CDR2 SVGEGT. The CDR3 region is CASRDASSGRTYEQYF. The CDR3 DNA reads TGTGCCAGCAGAGACGCATCTAGCGGGAGGACCTACGAGCAGTACTTC.

The genes are TRBV20-1 and TRBJ2-3; 10 bases are shared with TRBD2. After removal of 6 bases from V and 6 bases from J, the junction contained 9 bases not matched to a gene. Looked up from germline, CDR1 is DFQATT and CDR2 is SNEGSKA (reference sequence). The CDR3 loop spans 14 amino acids. The DNA for the CDR3 is TGCAGTGCCCCTCAGGATAGCGGGGGGGATACGCAGTATTTT. Amino acid sequence: CSAPQDSGGDTQYF.

This clonotype was counted between two and nine times. This rearrangement joins TRBV27 to TRBJ1-5, with D unresolved. The germline CDR1 and CDR2 sequences are MNHEY and SMNVEV (reference sequence). Trimming shortened V by 0 bases and J by 9 bases, and 9 bases separated the two germline ends. The CDR3 is 13 residues long. This CDR3 is CASSLSWNVPQHF. DNA for the CDR3: TGTGCCAGCAGTTTATCCTGGAATGTGCCCCAGCATTTT.

The chain links TRBV28 to TRBJ2-6; tentative D call: TRBD2 (7 bases). Trimming pared 5 bases from V and 4 bases from J, leaving 12 bases between. The germline gives CDR1 MDHEN, CDR2 SYDVKM. The CDR3 has 15 residues. The CDR3 nucleotides are TGTGCCAGCAGTGGGGGGGGGCGCGGGGCCAACGTCCTGACTTTC. Translated: CASSGGGRGANVLTF.

This clonotype was observed at least ten times. The J gene is TRBJ2-7, the V gene TRBV29-1; D tentatively reads TRBD1 or TRBD2 (6 bases each). Trimming stripped 7 bases from V and 6 bases from J, with 10 bases between. Germline V gene data show CDR1 as SQVTM and CDR2 as ANQGSEA. The CDR3 spans 10 residues. In DNA, the CDR3 is TGCAGCGCGGGGGACACCGAGCAGTACTTC. Translating gives CSAGDTEQYF.

The rearrangement links TRBV20-1 to TRBJ2-3; D unresolved. Between the trimmed V and J ends, which lost 3 bases and 2 bases, there was a span of 15 bases. Germline loops: CDR1 DFQATT, CDR2 SNEGSKA (reference sequence). CDR3 length: 15 amino acids. The CDR3 sequence is CSASRKAWVTDTQYF. In DNA, the CDR3 is TGCAGTGCTAGTCGTAAGGCTTGGGTCACAGATACGCAGTATTTT.

This clonotype was observed a few times. The chain uses TRBV7-8 and TRBJ1-2; D uncertain. The CDR3 extends over 15 amino acids. Trimming took 4 bases from V and 4 from J, leaving 16 bases between them. Looked up from germline, CDR1 is SGHVS and CDR2 is FQNEAQ. This CDR3 reads CASSSPAQPSYGYTF. The CDR3 region has the DNA TGTGCCAGCAGCTCTCCGGCCCAACCTTCCTATGGCTACACCTTC.

This chain connects TRBV9 to TRBJ1-1, with a tentative D call TRBD1 (5 bases). Per germline, CDR1 SGDLS and CDR2 YYNGEE. This CDR3 comprises 14 residues. V was shortened by 4 bases and J by 0 bases, with 10 bases between the two germline ends. CDR3 loop: CASSKGKVNTEAFF. CDR3 sequence (DNA): TGTGCCAGCAGCAAGGGGAAAGTGAACACTGAAGCTTTCTTT.

This clonotype was counted many times. The chain is built from TRBV7-9 and TRBJ2-3; D call uncertain. CDR1 is SEHNR and CDR2 is FQNEAQ in the germline V gene (reference sequence). V was clipped by 4 bases and J by 1 base, with 15 bases between them. The length of the CDR3 is 16 residues. The CDR3 spells CASSSYSAPGTDTQYF. CDR3 bases: TGTGCCAGCAGCTCCTACTCGGCCCCCGGCACAGATACGCAGTATTTT.

The V gene is TRBV12-3 or TRBV12-4, the J gene TRBJ1-1; TRBD1 matches 8 bases. The CDR3 totals 12 residues. The V gene end was trimmed by 4 bases and the J gene end by 10 bases; junction bases not matched to a gene: 5. Here the CDR3 reads CASSSTGARAFF. The DNA for the CDR3 is TGTGCCAGCAGTTCGACAGGGGCAAGAGCTTTCTTT.